Each of the 21 T cell receptor beta chains below was sequenced from the same sample in a study of T-cell reconstitution after alpha-beta-depleted transplantation in children. Construction of the TCRbeta library involved unique molecular identifiers. TCRdb re-derived calls from the PCR reads in MiXCR, one entry per CDR3 protein. The sample yields hundreds of thousands of distinct CDR3 sequences, roughly 15% seen once. Sequences were derived from PBMCs from the stem cell graft donor, sampled from the stem cell graft. The origin of the receptors is a human donor who donated a stem cell graft to a child with acute myeloid leukemia.

This clonotype has a handful of counts. The CDR3 is CASSPLGGVDTGELFF. The CDR3 DNA follows: TGTGCCAGCAGCCCACTAGGAGGGGTTGACACCGGGGAGCTGTTTTTT. The chain joins TRBV13 to TRBJ2-2, with D possibly TRBD2 on 6 matching bases. V lost 5 bases and J lost 3, with 16 bases in between. Germline V gives CDR1 PRHDT, CDR2 FYEKMQ (reference sequence). This CDR3 has 16 residues.

Notes on this clonotype: Being one base from a much bigger clone, this may be a read error. The chain joins TRBV9 to TRBJ1-1; no firm D call. This CDR3 is 13 amino acids long. The germline gives CDR1 SGDLS, CDR2 YYNGEE. V was clipped by 2 bases and J by 5 bases, with 10 bases between them. The CDR3, as DNA: TGTGCCAGCAGCGTGTTGACAAAGACTGAAGCTTTCTTT. Its translation: CASSVLTKTEAFF.

This clonotype was seen ten or more times. The chain uses TRBV20-1 and TRBJ2-7; 7 bases match TRBD1. Germline CDR1 and CDR2: DFQATT and SNEGSKA (reference sequence). J lost 3 bases, V lost 3 bases, and 8 bases had no gene match. CDR3 length equals 14 residues. The CDR3 DNA sequence: TGCAGTGCTAGGGCGTTCCGGGACAGCTACGAGCAGTACTTC. Translation gives CSARAFRDSYEQYF.

Notes on this clonotype: Compared with germline, one end of the junction differs, possibly owing to a read error. V gene TRBV12-3 or TRBV12-4 combines with J gene TRBJ2-1; D is uncertain. The CDR3 totals 12 residues. In nucleotides, the CDR3 is TGTGCCAGCAGTTCCCCACTAAATGAGCAGCTCTTC. Amino acid sequence: CASSSPLNEQLF.

This clonotype has at least ten counts. The chain links TRBV20-1 to TRBJ2-3; perhaps TRBD2 as D (6 bases). The CDR3 is 16 amino acids. Germline CDR1 is DFQATT and CDR2 is SNEGSKA (reference sequence). Trimming cost V 3 bases and J 2 bases, with 18 bases left between them. This CDR3 reads CSASKLAPLSTDTQYF. The CDR3, as DNA: TGCAGTGCTAGTAAACTAGCCCCCCTATCCACAGATACGCAGTATTTT.

This clonotype was observed at least ten times. V and J are TRBV5-1 and TRBJ1-6; D remains ambiguous. V lost 0 bases and J lost 10, with 5 bases in between. The CDR3 contains 12 residues. The germline gives CDR1 SGHRS, CDR2 YFSETQ. This CDR3 is CASSLENSPLHF. The CDR3 DNA reads as TGCGCCAGCAGCTTGGAGAACTCACCCCTCCACTTT.

This clonotype was seen only a few times. V and J are TRBV12-3 or TRBV12-4 and TRBJ1-1; possibly TRBD1 for D (5 bases). V was trimmed by 6 bases and J by 0 bases, leaving 11 bases between them. The length of the CDR3 is 14 residues. The CDR3 nucleotides read TGTGCCAGCAGGGCAGGGCCTCTGAACACTGAAGCTTTCTTT. It is translated as CASRAGPLNTEAFF.

The rearrangement uses TRBV7-6 and TRBJ1-1, with unresolved D. The CDR3 totals 13 residues. Looked up from germline, CDR1 is SGHVS and CDR2 is FNYEAQ. V was clipped by 0 bases and J by 6 bases, with 8 bases between them. The chain's CDR3 is CASSLARSSEAFF. The CDR3 coding sequence is TGTGCCAGCAGCTTAGCGCGGAGCTCTGAAGCTTTCTTT.

This clonotype was recorded at least ten times. The chain links TRBV7-2 to TRBJ2-2, with no clear D. V lost 5 bases and J lost 4, with 14 bases in between. The CDR3 length is 15 residues. Germline CDR1 SGHTA, CDR2 FQGNSA. The CDR3 protein is CASSRDTPATGELFF. CDR3 nucleotide sequence: TGTGCCAGCAGCCGTGACACCCCAGCCACCGGGGAGCTGTTTTTT. Full variable domain (outside the CDR3, taken from reference TRBV7-2 and TRBJ2-2): GAGVSQSPSNKVTEKGKDVELRCDPISGHTALYWYRQSLGQGLEFLIYFQGNSAPDKSGLPSDRFSAERTGGSVSTLTIQRTQQEDSAVYLCASSRDTPATGELFFGEGSRLTVL.

The chain employs TRBV4-1 and TRBJ2-4, with 8 nucleotides matching TRBD1. Germline-derived CDR1 and CDR2 are MGHRA and YSYEKL. This CDR3 is built from 14 residues. J was trimmed by 6 bases and V by 1 base; bases with no gene match: 2. The DNA of the CDR3 is TGCGCCAGCAGCCAAGGGACAGGGCTAAACATTCAGTACTTC. Amino acid sequence: CASSQGTGLNIQYF.

The sample holds many counts of this clonotype. CDR3 in amino acids: CASSRGEETQYF. The CDR3 DNA sequence: TGCGCCAGCAGCCGCGGGGAAGAGACCCAGTACTTC. The chain uses TRBV5-1 and TRBJ2-5, with a weak D call TRBD2 (6 bases). V gave up 4 bases and J gave up 3 bases, with 7 bases separating them. Germline CDR1 reads SGHRS; CDR2 reads YFSETQ. The CDR3 is 12 residues long.

The table lists this clonotype with a few counts. The chain employs TRBV7-3 and TRBJ2-1, with D hard to call. Looked up from germline, CDR1 is SGHTA and CDR2 is FQGTGA. The ends were cut back, 4 bases at V and 9 bases at J, with 10 bases in the middle. This CDR3 contains 12 residues. CDR3 region: CASSSGRAEQFF. CDR3 in DNA: TGTGCCAGCAGCTCGGGCCGGGCTGAGCAGTTCTTC.

This clonotype occurred many times. The chain uses TRBV27 and TRBJ1-2; D may be TRBD1 (5 bases). V was pared by 3 bases and J by 1 base, with 6 bases between. Germline assignment: CDR1 MNHEY and CDR2 SMNVEV (reference sequence). The CDR3 is made up of 13 amino acids. This chain's CDR3 is CASSLTVNYGYTF. CDR3 in DNA: TGTGCCAGCAGTTTGACAGTTAACTATGGCTACACCTTC.

The CDR3 DNA follows: TGTGCCACCGTTCTCGAAGTAAACACCGGGGAGCTGTTTTTT. It yields the protein CATVLEVNTGELFF. The chain is built from TRBV15 and TRBJ2-2; no firm D call. This CDR3 is 14 amino acids long. V was trimmed by 8 bases and J by 2 bases, leaving 12 bases between them. Germline assignment: CDR1 LNHNV and CDR2 YYDKDF (reference sequence). Together with reference TRBV15 and TRBJ2-2, the CDR3 gives the full variable domain: DAMVIQNPRYQVTQFGKPVTLSCSQTLNHNVMYWYQQKSSQAPKLLFHYYDKDFNNEADTPDNFQSRRPNTSFCFLDIRSPGLGDTAMYLCATVLEVNTGELFFGEGSRLTVL.

The chain recombines TRBV5-1 with TRBJ2-5; TRBD2 aligns across 11 bases. The V gene end was trimmed by 4 bases and the J gene end by 5 bases; junction bases not matched to a gene: 7. CDR3 length equals 15 residues. Germline V gives CDR1 SGHRS, CDR2 YFSETQ. DNA for the CDR3: TGCGCCAGCAGCCCACTTAGCGGGGGGGCCGAGACCCAGTACTTC. Translation gives CASSPLSGGAETQYF. Based on the CDR3 plus reference TRBV5-1 and TRBJ2-5, the full variable domain is KAGVTQTPRYLIKTRGQQVTLSCSPISGHRSVSWYQQTPGQGLQFLFEYFSETQRNKGNFPGRFSGRQFSNSRSEMNVSTLELGDSALYLCASSPLSGGAETQYFGPGTRLLVL.

This clonotype was seen many times. The V gene is TRBV12-3 or TRBV12-4, the J gene TRBJ2-2; D unclear. V was clipped by 5 bases and J by 0 bases, with 7 bases between them. CDR3 length equals 14 residues. The CDR3 coding sequence is TGTGCCAGCAGTCCAACTACGAACACCGGGGAGCTGTTTTTT. Its translation: CASSPTTNTGELFF.

This clonotype has a handful of counts. V and J are TRBV10-3 and TRBJ1-6, with 7 bases lining up with TRBD1. Germline V gene data show CDR1 as ENHRY and CDR2 as SYGVKD. This CDR3 region has 16 residues. The V segment lost 4 bases and the J segment 5 bases; nucleotides outside the gene matches: 8. The CDR3 DNA sequence: TGTGCCATCAGTGGACAGGGTTCAAGAAATAATTCACCCCTCCACTTT. Amino acid sequence: CAISGQGSRNNSPLHF.

With regard to this clonotype: This may be a read error, as it is one base from a much larger clone. The rearrangement joins TRBV29-1 to TRBJ1-2, with D possibly being TRBD1 (6 bases). CDR1 and CDR2 (germline): SQVTM, ANQGSEA. The CDR3 contains 12 residues. In DNA form, the CDR3 reads TGCAGCGTGGTCAGGGGCAACTATCGCTACACCTTC. Its protein is CSVVRGNYRYTF.

The chain uses TRBV20-1 and TRBJ1-4; D gene unclear. Germline V CDR1 and CDR2: DFQATT, SNEGSKA (reference sequence). The germline V and J ends were trimmed by 1 base and 5 bases, with 11 bases remaining between them. The CDR3 sequence is 14 residues long. The CDR3 loop reads CSARGGDGNEKLFF. The CDR3 DNA is TGCAGTGCTAGAGGCGGGGATGGAAATGAAAAACTGTTTTTT.

This clonotype was recorded a few times. This sequence joins TRBV20-1 and TRBJ1-5; D gene uncertain. The germline gives CDR1 DFQATT, CDR2 SNEGSKA (reference sequence). The CDR3 has 13 residues. The V end lost 6 bases, the J end lost 0 bases, and 9 bases lay between the germline ends. The CDR3 region is CSAVGNSNQPQHF. Written as DNA, the CDR3 is TGCAGTGCAGTGGGAAATAGCAATCAGCCCCAGCATTTT.

The V gene is TRBV10-2, the J gene TRBJ2-3; D gene ambiguous. The CDR3 is 17 amino acids. The V gene lost 4 bases and the J gene lost 4 bases, with 21 bases spanning the gap. Per germline, CDR1 WSHSY and CDR2 SAAADI. The CDR3 DNA sequence: TGCGCCAGCAGTGTTAGGCCTACCCCTTTGACGGCAGATACGCAGTATTTT. This codes for CASSVRPTPLTADTQYF.